This T cell receptor beta chain was documented in a study of blood T cell repertoires in COVID-19. Study at large: Samples of COVID-19 (acute and convalescent) were obtained from the United States, Italy and Spain. T cells, B-cell-depleted T cells, or PBMCs supplied cDNA or gDNA.

As originally analysed: Reference gene primers were amplified, and this amplification served to estimate nucleated cell counts. The assay was immunoSEQ multiplex PCR, and TCRdb's table has in-frame clones only and misses some. V, J and clone size derive from that table, while D and trimming were established from the DNA sequence. The sample includes under 350,000 clones, about 82% of them seen just once. The sequenced sample was peripheral blood. The TCR was taken from a human donor in a cohort sampled during active COVID-19.

CDR3 coding DNA: TGTGCCAGCTCAGGGGGGACCGCTAACTATGGCTACACCTTC. It translates to CASSGGTANYGYTF. The chain couples TRBV18 to TRBJ1-2, with a weak D call TRBD1 (5 bases). V was pared by 5 bases and J by 0 bases, with 10 bases between. Germline loops: CDR1 KGHSH, CDR2 LQKENI. The CDR3 sequence is 14 residues long.